Shown below are 14 T cell receptor beta chains from a single sample sequenced in a study of identical twins. TCRdb passed the 5' RACE reads through MiXCR, listing each CDR3 protein once. The table shows approximately 550,000 distinct CDR3 sequences, with about 20% occurring only once. The same specimen was also included in a second study, on yellow fever vaccine responses in identical twins.

Input material: CD4+ T cells sorted from blood. Receptor source: a woman aged 18-29 years in good health.

This clonotype has more than one count but fewer than ten. CDR3: CSASTGPNQPQHF. Written as DNA, the CDR3 is TGCAGTGCTTCGACAGGGCCGAATCAGCCCCAGCATTTT. This chain uses TRBV20-1 with TRBJ1-5, with TRBD1 identical over 7 bases. This CDR3 contains 13 residues. V shed 5 bases, J shed 4 bases, and the junction held 5 bases outside the gene matches. Germline V gives CDR1 DFQATT, CDR2 SNEGSKA (reference sequence).

The genes are TRBV9 and TRBJ1-1; no clear D. The CDR3 is 16 amino acids. With 0 bases removed from V and 1 base from J, the gap between germline ends came to 13 bases. Looked up from germline, CDR1 is SGDLS and CDR2 is YYNGEE. CDR3 coding DNA: TGTGCCAGCAGCGTAGACGTGAGACAAGAGAACACTGAAGCTTTCTTT. Translation gives CASSVDVRQENTEAFF.

This clonotype turned up a few times. CDR3 DNA sequence: TGCAGCGTTGAAGTTTGGGGACTAGCGGGGGTCCTCACCGGGGAGCTGTTTTTT. Translated, it gives CSVEVWGLAGVLTGELFF. The chain has TRBV29-1 and TRBJ2-2; TRBD2 matches 14 bases. Losses at the gene ends were 1 base for V and 4 bases for J; bases not matched to a gene: 8. Germline CDR1 and CDR2: SQVTM and ANQGSEA. The CDR3 is 18 residues long.

This chain joins TRBV11-3 and TRBJ2-3; 9 bases are shared with TRBD2. In germline, CDR1 is SGHNT, CDR2 YENEEA. V lost 10 bases and J lost 5; bases outside the gene matches: 25. This CDR3 has 19 amino acids. The CDR3: CAIMRLRTAGGPFGDTQYF. The CDR3 DNA is TGTGCCATCATGAGGTTGAGGACGGCGGGAGGGCCTTTCGGAGATACGCAGTATTTT.

This clonotype was detected only a few times. This chain connects TRBV12-3 or TRBV12-4 to TRBJ2-7; TRBD2 matches 9 bases. This CDR3 has 15 residues. After removal of 5 bases from V and 4 bases from J, the junction contained 9 bases not matched to a gene. The CDR3 region is CASSRSLAGSYEQYF. The DNA of the CDR3 is TGTGCCAGCAGTCGCTCCCTAGCGGGATCTTACGAGCAGTACTTC.

The V call is TRBV15, the J call TRBJ2-1, with D perhaps TRBD1 or TRBD2 (5 bases each). CDR1 and CDR2 from the germline V gene are LNHNV and YYDKDF (reference sequence). There are 13 residues in the CDR3. V lost 9 bases and J 8 bases, leaving 17 bases between the germline ends. CDR3: CATKENGAYEQFF. The CDR3 DNA reads TGTGCCACGAAAGAGAACGGGGCCTATGAGCAGTTCTTC.

V is TRBV6-5 and J is TRBJ2-3, with 9 nucleotides matching TRBD2. The length of the CDR3 is 15 residues. The trim removed 2 bases at V and 5 bases at J, leaving 5 bases unmatched. Germline CDR1 and CDR2: MNHEY and SVGAGI. The CDR3 nucleotides are TGTGCCAGCAGTTACGGGGTAGCGGGGGAAGATACGCAGTATTTT. It yields the protein CASSYGVAGEDTQYF.

The CDR3 loop is CASSLNNLQETQYF. The CDR3 DNA reads as TGCGCCAGCAGCCTAAACAACCTCCAAGAGACCCAGTACTTC. The V call is TRBV5-1, the J call TRBJ2-5; D ambiguous. In germline, CDR1 is SGHRS, CDR2 YFSETQ. The CDR3 covers 14 residues. The germline V and J ends were trimmed by 4 bases and 1 base, with 11 bases remaining between them.

This clonotype has a count of ten or more. V and J are TRBV5-1 and TRBJ2-7; tentatively, D is TRBD1 (6 bases). CDR1 SGHRS and CDR2 YFSETQ come from the germline V gene. With 1 base removed from V and 2 bases from J, the gap between germline ends came to 19 bases. The CDR3 sequence is 17 residues long. CDR3 amino acids: CASSLLVGAAGAYEQYF. CDR3 nucleotide sequence: TGCGCCAGCAGCTTGTTAGTGGGGGCAGCTGGAGCCTACGAGCAGTACTTC. The full variable domain, with the rest looked up from reference TRBV5-1 and TRBJ2-7, is KAGVTQTPRYLIKTRGQQVTLSCSPISGHRSVSWYQQTPGQGLQFLFEYFSETQRNKGNFPGRFSGRQFSNSRSEMNVSTLELGDSALYLCASSLLVGAAGAYEQYFGPGTRLTVT.

This clonotype has only a few counts. J is TRBJ2-5 and V is TRBV24-1, with a tentative D call TRBD2 (6 bases). Trimming shortened V by 10 bases and J by 2 bases, and 16 bases separated the two germline ends. Germline V gene sequence: CDR1 KGHDR, CDR2 SFDVKD. CDR3 size: 14 residues. This CDR3 is CATAQGGKQETQYF. CDR3 in DNA: TGTGCCACGGCCCAGGGCGGGAAACAAGAGACCCAGTACTTC.

The chain employs TRBV7-9 and TRBJ2-5, with 7 bases matching TRBD1. From germline, CDR1 is SEHNR and CDR2 FQNEAQ (reference sequence). This CDR3 comprises 14 residues. V trimming: 5 bases; J trimming: 5 bases; junction bases outside the gene matches: 8. CDR3 bases: TGTGCCAGCAGCGTAGGTGGACAGGCGGAGACCCAGTACTTC. Protein sequence: CASSVGGQAETQYF.

CDR3 residues: CASSPVAGGTTGELFF. Here the CDR3 DNA reads TGTGCCAGCAGCCCGGTAGCGGGAGGAACCACCGGGGAGCTGTTTTTT. The chain carries TRBV3-1 and TRBJ2-2; TRBD2 aligns across 10 bases. This CDR3 comprises 16 residues. V was pared by 4 bases and J by 4 bases, with 6 bases of the junction left unmatched. Germline V CDR1 and CDR2: LGHDT, YNNKEL (reference sequence).

The rearrangement links TRBV6-5 to TRBJ2-1, with 7 nucleotides matching TRBD1. Trimming took 0 bases from V and 0 from J; bases not matched to a gene: 5. This CDR3 has 17 residues. Germline CDR1 is MNHEY and CDR2 is SVGAGI. This CDR3 is CASSYSTGKSSYNEQFF. CDR3 nucleotides: TGTGCCAGCAGTTACTCGACAGGGAAAAGCTCCTACAATGAGCAGTTCTTC.

The DNA of the CDR3 is TGTGCCAGCAGCCCCGGGGGGAGCTCTGGGGCCAACGTCCTGACTTTC. Translating gives CASSPGGSSGANVLTF. The genes are TRBV7-3 and TRBJ2-6, with TRBD2 identical over 7 bases. Germline V gives CDR1 SGHTA, CDR2 FQGTGA. Unmatched junction bases numbered 4, after V lost 5 bases and J lost 0 bases. The CDR3 has 16 amino acids. Full variable domain (outside the CDR3, taken from reference TRBV7-3 and TRBJ2-6): GAGVSQTPSNKVTEKGKYVELRCDPISGHTALYWYRQSLGQGPEFLIYFQGTGAADDSGLPNDRFFAVRPEGSVSTLKIQRTERGDSAVYLCASSPGGSSGANVLTFGAGSRLTVL.